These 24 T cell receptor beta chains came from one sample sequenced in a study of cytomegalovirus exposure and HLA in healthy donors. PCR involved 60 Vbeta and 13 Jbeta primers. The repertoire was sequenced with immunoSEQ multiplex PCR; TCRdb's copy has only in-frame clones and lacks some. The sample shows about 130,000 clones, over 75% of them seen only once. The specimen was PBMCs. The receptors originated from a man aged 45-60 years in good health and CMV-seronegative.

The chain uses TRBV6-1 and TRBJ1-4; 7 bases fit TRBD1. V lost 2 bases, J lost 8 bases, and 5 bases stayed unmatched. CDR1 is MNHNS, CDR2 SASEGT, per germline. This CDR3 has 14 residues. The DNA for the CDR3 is TGTGCCAGCAGTGAACCAGGGGGAGCAGAAAAACTGTTTTTT. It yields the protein CASSEPGGAEKLFF.

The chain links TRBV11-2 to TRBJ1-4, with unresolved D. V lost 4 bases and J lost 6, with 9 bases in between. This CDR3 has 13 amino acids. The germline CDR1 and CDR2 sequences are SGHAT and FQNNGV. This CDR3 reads CASSSQVDEKLFF. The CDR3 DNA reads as TGTGCCAGCAGCTCCCAGGTGGATGAAAAACTGTTTTTT.

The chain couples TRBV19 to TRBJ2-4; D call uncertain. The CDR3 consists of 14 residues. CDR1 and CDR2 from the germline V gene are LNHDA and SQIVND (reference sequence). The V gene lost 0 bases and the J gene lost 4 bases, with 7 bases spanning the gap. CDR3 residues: CASSIDAGKNIQYF. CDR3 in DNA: TGTGCCAGTAGTATAGATGCAGGTAAAAACATTCAGTACTTC. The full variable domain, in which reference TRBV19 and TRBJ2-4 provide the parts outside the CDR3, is DGGITQSPKYLFRKEGQNVTLSCEQNLNHDAMYWYRQDPGQGLRLIYYSQIVNDFQKGDIAEGYSVSREKKESFPLTVTSAQKNPTAFYLCASSIDAGKNIQYFGAGTRLSVL.

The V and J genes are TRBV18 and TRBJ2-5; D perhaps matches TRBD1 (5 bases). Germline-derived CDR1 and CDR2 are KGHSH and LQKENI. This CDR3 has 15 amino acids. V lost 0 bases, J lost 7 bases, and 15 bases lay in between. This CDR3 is CASSPPGRARGTQYF. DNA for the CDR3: TGTGCCAGCTCACCACCGGGCAGGGCACGCGGGACCCAGTACTTC. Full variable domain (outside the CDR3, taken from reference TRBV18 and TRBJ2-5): NAGVMQNPRHLVRRRGQEARLRCSPMKGHSHVYWYRQLPEEGLKFMVYLQKENIIDESGMPKERFSAEFPKEGPSILRIQQVVRGDSAAYFCASSPPGRARGTQYFGPGTRLLVL.

The chain's CDR3 is CASSYAQTGNYGYTF. In nucleotides, the CDR3 is TGTGCCAGTAGCTATGCCCAGACGGGAAACTATGGCTACACCTTC. This sequence joins TRBV19 and TRBJ1-2; D is uncertain. Germline CDR1 is LNHDA and CDR2 is SQIVND (reference sequence). Trimming cost V 6 bases and J 2 bases, with 16 bases left between them. This CDR3 is built from 15 residues.

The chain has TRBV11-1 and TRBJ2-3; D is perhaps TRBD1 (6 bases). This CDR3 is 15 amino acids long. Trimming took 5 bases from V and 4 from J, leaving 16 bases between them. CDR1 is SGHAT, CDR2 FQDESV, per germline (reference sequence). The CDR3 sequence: CASSLRGSGADTQYF. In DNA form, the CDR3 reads TGTGCCAGCAGCCTTAGGGGGTCAGGAGCAGATACGCAGTATTTT.

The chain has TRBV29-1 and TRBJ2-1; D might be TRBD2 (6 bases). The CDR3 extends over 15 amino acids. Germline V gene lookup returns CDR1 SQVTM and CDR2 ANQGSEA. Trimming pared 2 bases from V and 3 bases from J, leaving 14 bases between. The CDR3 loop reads CSVEPNSGIYNEQFF. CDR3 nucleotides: TGCAGCGTTGAACCGAATAGCGGAATCTACAATGAGCAGTTCTTC.

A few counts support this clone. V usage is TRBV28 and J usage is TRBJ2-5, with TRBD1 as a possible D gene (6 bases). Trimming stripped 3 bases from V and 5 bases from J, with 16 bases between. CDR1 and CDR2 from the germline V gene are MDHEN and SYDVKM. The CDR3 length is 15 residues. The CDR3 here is CASSFVAGVEETQYF. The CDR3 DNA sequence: TGTGCCAGCAGTTTTGTGGCAGGGGTGGAGGAGACCCAGTACTTC.

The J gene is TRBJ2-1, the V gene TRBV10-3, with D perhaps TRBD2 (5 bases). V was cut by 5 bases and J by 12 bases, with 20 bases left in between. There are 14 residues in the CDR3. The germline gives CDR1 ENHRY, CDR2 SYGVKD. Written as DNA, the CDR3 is TGTGCCATCAGTCGCGGACTGACCTCTGAAGGGCAGTTCTTC. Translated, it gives CAISRGLTSEGQFF.

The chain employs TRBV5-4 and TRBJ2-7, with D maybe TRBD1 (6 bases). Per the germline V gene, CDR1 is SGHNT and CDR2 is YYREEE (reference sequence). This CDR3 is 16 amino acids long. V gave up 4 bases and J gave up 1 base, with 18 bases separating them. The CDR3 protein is CASSLGRARGSYEQYF. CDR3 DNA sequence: TGTGCCAGCAGCCTCGGACGGGCCAGGGGATCCTACGAGCAGTACTTC.

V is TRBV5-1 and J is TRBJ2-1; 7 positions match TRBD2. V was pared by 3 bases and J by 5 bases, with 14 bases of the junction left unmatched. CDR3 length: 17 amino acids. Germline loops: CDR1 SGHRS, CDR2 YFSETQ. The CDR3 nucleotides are TGCGCCAGCAGCTCAAACGGCGGCCTAGCGGTGAACAATGAGCAGTTCTTC. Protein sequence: CASSSNGGLAVNNEQFF. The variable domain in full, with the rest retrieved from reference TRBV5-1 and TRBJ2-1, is KAGVTQTPRYLIKTRGQQVTLSCSPISGHRSVSWYQQTPGQGLQFLFEYFSETQRNKGNFPGRFSGRQFSNSRSEMNVSTLELGDSALYLCASSSNGGLAVNNEQFFGPGTRLTVL.

This CDR3 is CASGRGATNTEAFF. In nucleotides, the CDR3 is TGTGCCAGCGGGAGGGGGGCCACGAACACTGAAGCTTTCTTT. V gene TRBV28 combines with J gene TRBJ1-1; perhaps TRBD1 as D (6 bases). Germline V gives CDR1 MDHEN, CDR2 SYDVKM. This CDR3 contains 14 residues. V was pared by 8 bases and J by 1 base, with 14 bases between.

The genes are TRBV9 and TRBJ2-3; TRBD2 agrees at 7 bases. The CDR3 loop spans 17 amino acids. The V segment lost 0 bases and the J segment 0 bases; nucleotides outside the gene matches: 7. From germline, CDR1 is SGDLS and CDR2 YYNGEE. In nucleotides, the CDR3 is TGTGCCAGCAGCGTAGTCTCTAGCGGAACTAGCACAGATACGCAGTATTTT. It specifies CASSVVSSGTSTDTQYF.

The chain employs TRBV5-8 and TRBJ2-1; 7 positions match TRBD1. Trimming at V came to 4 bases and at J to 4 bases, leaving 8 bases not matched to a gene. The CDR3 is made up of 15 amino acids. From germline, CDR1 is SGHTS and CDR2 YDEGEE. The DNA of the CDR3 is TGTGCCAGCAGCATTGGGGACAGCCAGTACAATGAGCAGTTCTTC. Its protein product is CASSIGDSQYNEQFF.

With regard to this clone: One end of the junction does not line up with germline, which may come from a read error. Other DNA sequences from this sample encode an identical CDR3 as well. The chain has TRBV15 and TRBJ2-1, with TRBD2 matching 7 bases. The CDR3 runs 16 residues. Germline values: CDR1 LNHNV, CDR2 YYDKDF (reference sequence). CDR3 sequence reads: CATSRGNGRTENEQFF. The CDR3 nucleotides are TGTGCCACCAGCAGAGGAAACGGGAGGACTGAAAATGAACAGTTCTTC.

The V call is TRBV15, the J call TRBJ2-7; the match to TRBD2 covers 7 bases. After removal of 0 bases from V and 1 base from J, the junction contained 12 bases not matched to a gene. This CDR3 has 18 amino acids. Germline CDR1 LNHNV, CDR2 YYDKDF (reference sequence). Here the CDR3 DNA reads TGTGCCACCAGCAGAGATGGGGGGGGAGGGCCTGTATCCTACGAGCAGTACTTC. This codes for CATSRDGGGGPVSYEQYF. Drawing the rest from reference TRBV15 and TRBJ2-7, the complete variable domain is DAMVIQNPRYQVTQFGKPVTLSCSQTLNHNVMYWYQQKSSQAPKLLFHYYDKDFNNEADTPDNFQSRRPNTSFCFLDIRSPGLGDTAMYLCATSRDGGGGPVSYEQYFGPGTRLTVT.

The CDR3 DNA follows: TGTGCCATCAGTGAGTCGAGTACAGCCAAGGCTGAAAACATTCAGTACTTC. Amino acid sequence: CAISESSTAKAENIQYF. The chain couples TRBV10-3 to TRBJ2-4; no clear D. CDR3 size: 17 residues. The V end was cut by 0 bases, the J end by 5 bases, with 17 bases between. From germline, CDR1 is ENHRY and CDR2 SYGVKD.

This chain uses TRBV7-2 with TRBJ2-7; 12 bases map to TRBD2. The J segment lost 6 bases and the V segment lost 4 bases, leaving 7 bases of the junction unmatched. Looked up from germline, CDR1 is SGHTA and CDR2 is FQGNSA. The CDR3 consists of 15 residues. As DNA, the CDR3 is TGTGCCAGCAGCTCTGTACTAGCGGGAGGTGGCGAGCAGTACTTC. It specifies CASSSVLAGGGEQYF.

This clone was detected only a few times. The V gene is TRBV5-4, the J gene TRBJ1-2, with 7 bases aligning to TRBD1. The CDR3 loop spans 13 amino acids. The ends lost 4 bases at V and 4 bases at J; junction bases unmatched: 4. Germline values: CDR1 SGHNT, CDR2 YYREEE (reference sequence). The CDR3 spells CASSRDSVYGYTF. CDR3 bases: TGTGCCAGCAGCAGGGACAGCGTCTATGGCTACACCTTC.

The CDR3 coding sequence is TGTGCCTGGAGTGTGGGACAGCCAAACACTGAAGCTTTCTTT. This translates into CAWSVGQPNTEAFF. The chain is built from TRBV30 and TRBJ1-1, with 7 bases lining up with TRBD1. V lost 0 bases, J lost 2 bases, and 3 bases stayed unmatched. This CDR3 comprises 14 residues. Germline values: CDR1 GTSNPN, CDR2 SVGIG (reference sequence).

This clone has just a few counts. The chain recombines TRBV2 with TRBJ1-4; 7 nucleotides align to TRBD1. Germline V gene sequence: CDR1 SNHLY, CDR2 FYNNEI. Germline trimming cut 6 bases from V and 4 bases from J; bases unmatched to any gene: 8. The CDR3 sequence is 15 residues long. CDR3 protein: CASSLDRAGNEKLFF. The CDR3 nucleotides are TGTGCCAGCAGCCTTGACAGGGCCGGTAATGAAAAACTGTTTTTT. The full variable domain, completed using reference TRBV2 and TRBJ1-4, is EPEVTQTPSHQVTQMGQEVILRCVPISNHLYFYWYRQILGQKVEFLVSFYNNEISEKSEIFDDQFSVERPDGSNFTLKIRSTKLEDSAMYFCASSLDRAGNEKLFFGSGTQLSVL.

CDR3 sequence reads: CATSRDLPGQGNYGYTF. The DNA for the CDR3 is TGTGCCACCAGCAGAGATTTGCCGGGGCAGGGGAACTATGGCTACACCTTC. V and J are TRBV15 and TRBJ1-2; D may be TRBD1 (6 bases). Germline CDR1 and CDR2: LNHNV and YYDKDF (reference sequence). The V end was cut by 0 bases, the J end by 2 bases, with 16 bases between. CDR3 length equals 17 residues. Complete variable domain (other parts from reference TRBV15 and TRBJ1-2): DAMVIQNPRYQVTQFGKPVTLSCSQTLNHNVMYWYQQKSSQAPKLLFHYYDKDFNNEADTPDNFQSRRPNTSFCFLDIRSPGLGDTAMYLCATSRDLPGQGNYGYTFGSGTRLTVV.

The CDR3 nucleotides are TGTGCCAGCAGCTTGGAGGGGTTCATTCAGTACTTC. It yields the protein CASSLEGFIQYF. This rearrangement joins TRBV13 to TRBJ2-4; the D gene is possibly TRBD2 (6 bases). The CDR3 has 12 amino acids. The germline gives CDR1 PRHDT, CDR2 FYEKMQ (reference sequence). Trimming removed 3 bases at V and 9 bases at J, with 9 bases between.

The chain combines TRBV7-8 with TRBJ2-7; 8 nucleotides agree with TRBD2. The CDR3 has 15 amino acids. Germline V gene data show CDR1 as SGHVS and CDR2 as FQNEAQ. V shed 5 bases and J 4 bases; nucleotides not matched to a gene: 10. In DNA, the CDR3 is TGTGCCAGCAGCCCTTCGGGAGGGAGCGCATACGAGCAGTACTTC. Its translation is CASSPSGGSAYEQYF.